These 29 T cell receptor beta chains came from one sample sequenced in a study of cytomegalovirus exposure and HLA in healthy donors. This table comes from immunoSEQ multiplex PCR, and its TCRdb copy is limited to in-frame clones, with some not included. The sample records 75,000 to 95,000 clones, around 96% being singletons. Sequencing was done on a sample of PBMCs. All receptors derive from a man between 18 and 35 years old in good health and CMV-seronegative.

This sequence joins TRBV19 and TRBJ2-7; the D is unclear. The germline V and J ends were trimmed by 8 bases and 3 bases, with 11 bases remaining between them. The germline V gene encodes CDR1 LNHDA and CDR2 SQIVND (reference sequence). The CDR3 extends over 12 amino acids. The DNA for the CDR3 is TGTGCCAGTTCCAGGTTCGACTACGAGCAGTACGTC. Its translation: CASSRFDYEQYV.

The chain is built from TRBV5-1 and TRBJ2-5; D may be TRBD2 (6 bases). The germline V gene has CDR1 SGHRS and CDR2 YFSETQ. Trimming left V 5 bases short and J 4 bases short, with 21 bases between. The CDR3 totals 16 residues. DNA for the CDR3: TGCGCCAGCAGGTTTCATATGGGGGGTAATGGAGAGACCCAGTACTTC. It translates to CASRFHMGGNGETQYF.

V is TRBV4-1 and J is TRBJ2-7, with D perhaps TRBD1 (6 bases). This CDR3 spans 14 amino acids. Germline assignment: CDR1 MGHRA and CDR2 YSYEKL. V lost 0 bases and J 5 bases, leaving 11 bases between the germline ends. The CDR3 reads CASSQDSGADEQYF. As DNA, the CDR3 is TGCGCCAGCAGCCAAGATTCAGGGGCGGACGAGCAGTACTTC.

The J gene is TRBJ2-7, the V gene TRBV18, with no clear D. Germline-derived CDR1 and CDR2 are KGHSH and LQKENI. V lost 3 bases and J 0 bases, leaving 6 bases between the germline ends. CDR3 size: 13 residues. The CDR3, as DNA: TGTGCCAGCTCACCCGTCAGCTCCTACGAGCAGTACTTC. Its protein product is CASSPVSSYEQYF.

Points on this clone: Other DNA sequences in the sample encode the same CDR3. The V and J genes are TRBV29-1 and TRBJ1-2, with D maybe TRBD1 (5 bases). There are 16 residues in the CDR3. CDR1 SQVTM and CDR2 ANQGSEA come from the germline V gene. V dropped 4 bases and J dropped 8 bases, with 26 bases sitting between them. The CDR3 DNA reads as TGCAGCGTTGTGGGGGACTCGCGAGGGGACGGGGGGGGCTACACCTTC. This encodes CSVVGDSRGDGGGYTF. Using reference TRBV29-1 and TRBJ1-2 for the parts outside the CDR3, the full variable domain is SAVISQKPSRDICQRGTSLTIQCQVDSQVTMMFWYRQQPGQSLTLIATANQGSEATYESGFVIDKFPISRPNLTFSTLTVSNMSPEDSSIYLCSVVGDSRGDGGGYTFGSGTRLTVV.

CDR3 coding DNA: TGTGCCAGCAGTTACTCATCTTCCTCCCTCTCCTACGAGCAGTACTTC. It specifies CASSYSSSSLSYEQYF. The gene calls are TRBV6-5 and TRBJ2-7; D unresolved. The CDR3 consists of 16 residues. Germline V gives CDR1 MNHEY, CDR2 SVGAGI. V was cut by 0 bases and J by 0 bases, with 12 bases left in between.

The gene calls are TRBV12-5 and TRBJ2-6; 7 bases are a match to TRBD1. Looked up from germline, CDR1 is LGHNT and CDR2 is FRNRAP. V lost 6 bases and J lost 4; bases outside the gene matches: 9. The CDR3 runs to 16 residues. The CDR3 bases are TGTGCTAGTGGCTCCTGGCAGGGGGACGGGGCCAACGTCCTGACTTTC. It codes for CASGSWQGDGANVLTF.

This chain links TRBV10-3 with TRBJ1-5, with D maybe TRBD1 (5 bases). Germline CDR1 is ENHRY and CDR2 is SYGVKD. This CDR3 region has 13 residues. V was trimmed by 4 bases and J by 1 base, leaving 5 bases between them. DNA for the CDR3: TGTGCCATCAGTGCAGGGAGCAATCAGCCCCAGCATTTT. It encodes CAISAGSNQPQHF.

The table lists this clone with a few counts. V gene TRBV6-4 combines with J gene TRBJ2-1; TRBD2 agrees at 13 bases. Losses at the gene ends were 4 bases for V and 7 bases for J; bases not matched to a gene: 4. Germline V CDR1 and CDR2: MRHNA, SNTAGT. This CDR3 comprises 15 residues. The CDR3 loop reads CASSGTSGSQNEQFF. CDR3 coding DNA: TGTGCCAGCAGTGGGACTAGCGGGAGTCAGAATGAGCAGTTCTTC.

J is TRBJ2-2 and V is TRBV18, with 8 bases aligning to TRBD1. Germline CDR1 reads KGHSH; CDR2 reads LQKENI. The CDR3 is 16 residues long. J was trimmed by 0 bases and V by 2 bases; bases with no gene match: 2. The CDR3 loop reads CASSPAGGANTGELFF. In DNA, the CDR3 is TGTGCCAGCTCACCAGCAGGGGGCGCGAACACCGGGGAGCTGTTTTTT. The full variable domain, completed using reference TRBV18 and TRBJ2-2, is NAGVMQNPRHLVRRRGQEARLRCSPMKGHSHVYWYRQLPEEGLKFMVYLQKENIIDESGMPKERFSAEFPKEGPSILRIQQVVRGDSAAYFCASSPAGGANTGELFFGEGSRLTVL.

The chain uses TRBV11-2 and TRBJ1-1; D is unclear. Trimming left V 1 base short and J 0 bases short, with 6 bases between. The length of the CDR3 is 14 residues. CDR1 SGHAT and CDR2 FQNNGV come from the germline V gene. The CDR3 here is CASSLGTMNTEAFF. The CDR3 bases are TGTGCCAGCAGCTTAGGGACTATGAACACTGAAGCTTTCTTT.

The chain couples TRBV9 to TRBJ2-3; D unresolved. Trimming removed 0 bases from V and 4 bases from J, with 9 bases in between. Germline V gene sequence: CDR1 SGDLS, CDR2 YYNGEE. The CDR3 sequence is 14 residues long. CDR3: CASSVEFPADTQYF. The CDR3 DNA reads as TGTGCCAGCAGCGTAGAATTTCCGGCAGATACGCAGTATTTT.

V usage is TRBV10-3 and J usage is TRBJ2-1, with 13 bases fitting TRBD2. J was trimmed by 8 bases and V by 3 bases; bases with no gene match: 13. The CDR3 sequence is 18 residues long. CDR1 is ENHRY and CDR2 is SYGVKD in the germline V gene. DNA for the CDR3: TGTGCCATCAGTGATTCGACCGGGACTAGCGGGAATGATGATGAGCAGTTCTTC. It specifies CAISDSTGTSGNDDEQFF.

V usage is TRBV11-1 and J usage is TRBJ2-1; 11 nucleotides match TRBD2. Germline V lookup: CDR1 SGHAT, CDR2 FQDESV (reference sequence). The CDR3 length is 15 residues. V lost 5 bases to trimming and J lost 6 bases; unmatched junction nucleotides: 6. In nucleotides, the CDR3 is TGTGCCAGCAGCATCTTAGCGGGAGGGCCCAATGAGCAGTTCTTC. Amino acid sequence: CASSILAGGPNEQFF.

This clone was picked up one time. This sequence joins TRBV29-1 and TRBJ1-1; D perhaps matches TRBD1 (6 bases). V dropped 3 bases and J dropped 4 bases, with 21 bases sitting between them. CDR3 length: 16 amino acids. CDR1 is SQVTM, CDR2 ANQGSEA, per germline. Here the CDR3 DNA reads TGCAGCGTTGAGGCAGGGGATGATATCTGGGTCACTGAAGCTTTCTTT. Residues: CSVEAGDDIWVTEAFF. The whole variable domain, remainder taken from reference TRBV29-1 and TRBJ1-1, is SAVISQKPSRDICQRGTSLTIQCQVDSQVTMMFWYRQQPGQSLTLIATANQGSEATYESGFVIDKFPISRPNLTFSTLTVSNMSPEDSSIYLCSVEAGDDIWVTEAFFGQGTRLTVV.

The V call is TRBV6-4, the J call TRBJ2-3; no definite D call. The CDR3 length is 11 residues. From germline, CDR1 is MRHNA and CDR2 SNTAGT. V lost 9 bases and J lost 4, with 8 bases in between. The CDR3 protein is CASRHADTQYF. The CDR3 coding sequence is TGTGCCAGTAGACACGCAGATACGCAGTATTTT.

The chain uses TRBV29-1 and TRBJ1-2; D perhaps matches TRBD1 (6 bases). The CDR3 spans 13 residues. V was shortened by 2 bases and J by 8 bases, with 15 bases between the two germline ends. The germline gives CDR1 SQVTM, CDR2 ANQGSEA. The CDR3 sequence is CSVEPVRTDGYTF. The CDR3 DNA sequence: TGCAGCGTTGAACCCGTAAGGACAGACGGCTACACCTTC.

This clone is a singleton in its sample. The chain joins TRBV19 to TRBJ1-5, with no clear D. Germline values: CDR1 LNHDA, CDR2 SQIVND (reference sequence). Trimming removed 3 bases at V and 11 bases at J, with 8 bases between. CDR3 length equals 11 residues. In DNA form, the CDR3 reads TGTGCCAGTAGTATCCGGGATACCCAGCATTTT. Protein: CASSIRDTQHF.

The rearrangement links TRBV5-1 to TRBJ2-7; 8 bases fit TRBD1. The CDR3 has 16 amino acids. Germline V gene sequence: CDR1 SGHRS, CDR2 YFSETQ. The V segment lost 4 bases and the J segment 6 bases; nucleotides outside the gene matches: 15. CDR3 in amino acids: CASSRTGTGGVAEQYF. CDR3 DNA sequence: TGCGCCAGCAGCCGGACCGGGACAGGTGGCGTCGCCGAGCAGTACTTC.

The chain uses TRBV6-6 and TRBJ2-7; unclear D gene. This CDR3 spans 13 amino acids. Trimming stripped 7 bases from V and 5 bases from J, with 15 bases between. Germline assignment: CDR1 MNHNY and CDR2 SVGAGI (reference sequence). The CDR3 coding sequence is TGTGCCAGCATCGGTCCGGGTTCTAACGAGCAGTACGTC. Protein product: CASIGPGSNEQYV.

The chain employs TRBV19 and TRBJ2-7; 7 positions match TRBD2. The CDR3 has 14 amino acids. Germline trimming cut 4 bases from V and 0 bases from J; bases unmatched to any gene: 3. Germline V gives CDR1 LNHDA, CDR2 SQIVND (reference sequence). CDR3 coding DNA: TGTGCCAGTAGTAGCGGGGGAGTCTCCTACGAGCAGTACTTC. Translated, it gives CASSSGGVSYEQYF.

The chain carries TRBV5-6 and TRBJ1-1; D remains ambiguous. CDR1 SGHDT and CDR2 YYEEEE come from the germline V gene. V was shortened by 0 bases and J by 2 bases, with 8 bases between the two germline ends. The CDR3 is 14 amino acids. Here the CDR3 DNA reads TGTGCCAGCAGCTTGGGAGGGTCTAACACTGAAGCTTTCTTT. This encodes CASSLGGSNTEAFF.

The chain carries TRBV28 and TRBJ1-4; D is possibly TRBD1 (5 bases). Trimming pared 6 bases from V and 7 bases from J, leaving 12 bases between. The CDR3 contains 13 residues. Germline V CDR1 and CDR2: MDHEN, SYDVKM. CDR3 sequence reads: CASRKSGGEKLFF. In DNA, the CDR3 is TGTGCCAGCAGGAAATCCGGGGGTGAAAAACTGTTTTTT.

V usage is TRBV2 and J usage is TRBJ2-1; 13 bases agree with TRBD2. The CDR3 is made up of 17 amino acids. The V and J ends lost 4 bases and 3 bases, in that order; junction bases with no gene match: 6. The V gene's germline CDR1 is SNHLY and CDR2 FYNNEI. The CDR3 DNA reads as TGTGCCAGCAGTGTGCCGGGACTAGCGGGAAACTACAATGAGCAGTTCTTC. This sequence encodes CASSVPGLAGNYNEQFF.

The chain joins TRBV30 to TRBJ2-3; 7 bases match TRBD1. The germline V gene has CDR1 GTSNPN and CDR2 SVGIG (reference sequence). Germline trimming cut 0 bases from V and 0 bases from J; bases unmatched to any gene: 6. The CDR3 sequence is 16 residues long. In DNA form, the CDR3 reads TGTGCCTGGAGTGTATCCTTGGACAGGAGCACAGATACGCAGTATTTT. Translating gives CAWSVSLDRSTDTQYF.

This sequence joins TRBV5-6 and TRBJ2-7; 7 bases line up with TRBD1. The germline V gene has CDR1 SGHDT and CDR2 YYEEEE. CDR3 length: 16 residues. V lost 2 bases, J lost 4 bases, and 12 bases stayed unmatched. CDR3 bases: TGTGCCAGCAGCTTTTCGATAGGGGGCGCTTTATACGAGCAGTACTTC. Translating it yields CASSFSIGGALYEQYF.

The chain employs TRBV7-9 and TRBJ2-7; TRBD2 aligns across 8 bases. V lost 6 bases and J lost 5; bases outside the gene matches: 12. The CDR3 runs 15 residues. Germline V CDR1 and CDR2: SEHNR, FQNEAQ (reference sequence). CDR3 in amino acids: CASSFSGIGLHEQYF. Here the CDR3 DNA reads TGTGCCAGCAGTTTTAGCGGGATAGGTCTCCACGAGCAGTACTTC.

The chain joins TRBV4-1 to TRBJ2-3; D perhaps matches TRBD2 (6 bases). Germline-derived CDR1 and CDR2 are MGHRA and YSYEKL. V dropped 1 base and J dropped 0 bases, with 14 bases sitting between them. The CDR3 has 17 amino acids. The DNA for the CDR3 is TGCGCCAGCAGCCAAGGGAGGGAACAAACTAGCACAGATACGCAGTATTTT. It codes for CASSQGREQTSTDTQYF.

The CDR3 sequence: CASSPRTSGKAGEQFF. In nucleotides, the CDR3 is TGTGCCAGCAGCCCACGGACTAGCGGGAAGGCAGGTGAGCAGTTCTTC. The gene calls are TRBV7-9 and TRBJ2-1, with 12 bases identical to TRBD2. The CDR3 is 16 amino acids. Per germline, CDR1 SEHNR and CDR2 FQNEAQ (reference sequence). Trimming took 5 bases from V and 9 from J; bases not matched to a gene: 11.